This is a list of T cell receptor beta chains from one sample in a study of PD-1 blockade in mismatch repair-deficient tumors. Method: immunoSEQ multiplex PCR; TCRdb's copy keeps in-frame clones and lacks some. Here the sample spans roughly 120,000 clones, roughly 90% being singletons. The sample in question was peripheral blood, obtained just over 70 weeks after starting pembrolizumab. These receptors all stem from an adult with mismatch repair-deficient cancer. Each CDR3 is given with its conserved first and last residue. The order of the fields is V gene, D gene, clone size, J gene, CDR3 protein, CDR3 DNA. The D gene is left open where the match is weak. Clone size is given for some rows only: seen once, a few or many times, or a class if the clone is expanded.

V: TRBV4-1; D: TRBD2; size: NA; J: TRBJ2-7; CDR3: CASSLGLAASYEQYF; DNA: TGCGCCAGCAGCTTAGGACTAGCGGCCTCCTACGAGCAGTACTTC
V: TRBV5-1; D: TRBD1; size: NA; J: TRBJ2-7; CDR3: CASSLRDRTGLYEQYF; DNA: TGCGCCAGCAGCCTCCGGGACAGGACAGGCCTCTACGAGCAGTACTTC
V: TRBV7-9; D: NA; size: NA; J: TRBJ2-5; CDR3: CASSLGAGMETQYF; DNA: TGTGCCAGCAGCTTAGGGGCAGGGATGGAGACCCAGTACTTC
V: TRBV6-1; D: NA; size: once; J: TRBJ2-1; CDR3: CASSGGGRASHNEQFF; DNA: TGTGCCAGCAGTGGAGGGGGGAGAGCTTCCCACAATGAGCAGTTCTTC
V: TRBV27; D: NA; size: NA; J: TRBJ2-1; CDR3: CATRALYYNEQFF; DNA: TGTGCCACACGGGCACTCTACTACAATGAGCAGTTCTTC
V: TRBV29-1; D: NA; size: NA; J: TRBJ2-7; CDR3: CSAVGSQKGEQYF; DNA: TGCAGCGCCGTCGGCAGCCAAAAAGGCGAGCAGTACTTC
V: TRBV6-6; D: TRBD2; size: NA; J: TRBJ2-3; CDR3: CASSRASGRTDTQYF; DNA: TGTGCCAGCAGCCGCGCTAGCGGGAGGACAGATACGCAGTATTTT
V: TRBV7-8; D: TRBD2; size: NA; J: TRBJ2-3; CDR3: CASSLFLAGYTDTQYF; DNA: TGTGCCAGCAGCTTATTTCTAGCGGGATACACAGATACGCAGTATTTT
V: TRBV4-2; D: NA; size: NA; J: TRBJ2-7; CDR3: CASSQGLDSYEQYF; DNA: TGTGCCAGCAGCCAAGGACTAGACTCCTACGAGCAGTACTTC
V: TRBV4-1; D: NA; size: NA; J: TRBJ1-5; CDR3: CASSQEAGLVISNQPQHF; DNA: TGCGCCAGCAGCCAAGAAGCGGGCTTGGTTATAAGCAATCAGCCCCAGCATTTT
V: TRBV27; D: NA; size: NA; J: TRBJ2-1; CDR3: CASSPGIASYNEQFF; DNA: TGTGCCAGCAGCCCCGGGATCGCTTCCTACAATGAGCAGTTCTTC
V: TRBV28; D: TRBD1; size: NA; J: TRBJ2-1; CDR3: CASTPGQGYNEQFF; DNA: TGTGCCAGCACACCGGGACAGGGTTACAATGAGCAGTTCTTC
V: TRBV11-2; D: NA; size: NA; J: TRBJ2-3; CDR3: CASRTQGTDTQYF; DNA: TGTGCCAGCAGGACCCAGGGCACAGATACGCAGTATTTT
V: TRBV10-1; D: TRBD2; size: NA; J: TRBJ2-2; CDR3: CASSWTSQTNTGELFF; DNA: TGCGCCAGCAGCTGGACTAGCCAAACGAACACCGGGGAGCTGTTTTTT